The T cell receptor beta chain described here comes from a study of OX40 agonist ivuxolimab in advanced cancers. Study-wide results and limits: The study found that CD8+ T cells averaged more expanded clones than CD4+. CD4+ and CD8+ blood T cells expanded clonally by week 6 at 0.1 to 3.0 mg/kg.

Germline V CDR1 and CDR2: MGHRA, YSYEKL. Trimming took 1 base from V and 2 from J; bases not matched to a gene: 8. This CDR3 has 16 amino acids. Concerning this clone itself: As yet, its antigen is unknown.

The data were produced by immunoSEQ multiplex PCR, yet TCRdb's version contains in-frame clones alone and is incomplete. This sample has tens of thousands of clones, with about 91% found just once. This material consisted of CD4+ or CD8+ T cells sorted from blood, taken in a trial of the OX40 agonist ivuxolimab. The TCR was taken from an adult with an advanced solid tumor such as melanoma, head and neck, liver or kidney cancer. This sequence joins TRBV4-1 and TRBJ2-7, with TRBD1 matching over 7 bases. CDR3 amino acids: CASSQVVTGDTYEQYF. In DNA form, the CDR3 reads TGCGCCAGCAGCCAAGTTGTTACAGGGGATACCTACGAGCAGTACTTC.